This TCR beta chain comes out of a study of cytotoxic CD8 clonotypes in ibrutinib-treated CLL. General study points: Under therapy, public clonotypes either contracted or stayed stable, and they were uncommon.

As to this clone: The antigen remains unidentified.

Method: immunoSEQ multiplex PCR; TCRdb's copy keeps in-frame clones and lacks some. The sample comprises about 21,000 clones, 70% to 80% of which are singletons, and approximately 24% rests with the top ten. TCR beta library input comprised roughly 2 micrograms of genomic DNA from cryopreserved PBMCs. V lost 1 base to trimming and J lost 2 bases; unmatched junction nucleotides: 3. Germline V gene sequence: CDR1 LNHDA, CDR2 SQIVND (reference sequence). CDR3 length: 15 residues. The specimen was PBMCs, collected before ibrutinib treatment. The chain joins TRBV19 to TRBJ2-7; 9 nucleotides align to TRBD2. This TCR was sampled from a human donor with chronic lymphocytic leukemia. CDR3 DNA: TGTGCCAGTAGTATAGGACTAGCGGCCCCCTACGAGCAGTACTTC. It yields the protein CASSIGLAAPYEQYF. The full variable domain, its missing parts supplied by reference TRBV19 and TRBJ2-7, is DGGITQSPKYLFRKEGQNVTLSCEQNLNHDAMYWYRQDPGQGLRLIYYSQIVNDFQKGDIAEGYSVSREKKESFPLTVTSAQKNPTAFYLCASSIGLAAPYEQYFGPGTRLTVT.